The 16 T cell receptor beta chains listed next were all sequenced from one sample in a study of cytomegalovirus exposure and HLA in healthy donors. Profiled with immunoSEQ multiplex PCR; TCRdb holds only in-frame clones, not every one. The sample has approximately 160,000 clones; approximately 87% are singletons. Specimen: PBMCs. These TCRs come from a woman aged 25-40 years in good health and CMV-seronegative.

The chain uses TRBV7-2 and TRBJ1-2; 8 nucleotides agree with TRBD1. Germline V CDR1 and CDR2: SGHTA, FQGNSA. V was clipped by 1 base and J by 0 bases; unmatched bases: 7. There are 17 residues in the CDR3. The CDR3 spells CASSLVGGQGANYGYTF. CDR3 DNA sequence: TGTGCCAGCAGCTTAGTAGGAGGACAGGGAGCTAACTATGGCTACACCTTC.

V is TRBV19 and J is TRBJ1-5, with a weak D call TRBD1 (5 bases). V lost 7 bases and J lost 6, with 16 bases in between. Per the germline V gene, CDR1 is LNHDA and CDR2 is SQIVND (reference sequence). The CDR3 spans 14 residues. The CDR3 loop is CASTPNRDRQPQHF. In DNA form, the CDR3 reads TGTGCCAGTACCCCCAACCGGGACCGTCAGCCCCAGCATTTT.

The rearrangement joins TRBV28 to TRBJ2-2; D is perhaps TRBD2 (5 bases). V was pared by 1 base and J by 5 bases, with 17 bases between. Germline CDR1 and CDR2: MDHEN and SYDVKM. There are 17 residues in the CDR3. The CDR3 DNA is TGTGCCAGCAGTTTATTCGGTGACTACCGAACAACCGGGGAGCTGTTTTTT. Its translation is CASSLFGDYRTTGELFF. The complete variable domain, with remaining parts taken from reference TRBV28 and TRBJ2-2, reads DVKVTQSSRYLVKRTGEKVFLECVQDMDHENMFWYRQDPGLGLRLIYFSYDVKMKEKGDIPEGYSVSREKKERFSLILESASTNQTSMYLCASSLFGDYRTTGELFFGEGSRLTVL.

This chain links TRBV4-2 with TRBJ2-1, with D perhaps TRBD2 (6 bases). V was shortened by 4 bases and J by 7 bases, with 26 bases between the two germline ends. The CDR3 spans 18 residues. Germline assignment: CDR1 LGHNA and CDR2 YNFKEQ. The CDR3 DNA follows: TGTGCCAGCAGCCCTTCGGCGGCGGGATGGGTTTCTGAGAATGAGCAGTTCTTC. This sequence encodes CASSPSAAGWVSENEQFF.

This clone was detected a few times. The chain uses TRBV30 and TRBJ1-1; the match to TRBD1 covers 8 bases. After removal of 2 bases from V and 4 bases from J, the junction contained 9 bases not matched to a gene. The CDR3 length is 15 residues. From germline, CDR1 is GTSNPN and CDR2 SVGIG (reference sequence). DNA of the CDR3: TGTGCCTGGAGTACCGGGACAGGATCGCTCACTGAAGCTTTCTTT. Encoded protein: CAWSTGTGSLTEAFF.

The rearrangement joins TRBV6-5 to TRBJ2-5; 9 nucleotides match TRBD1. Germline CDR1 is MNHEY and CDR2 is SVGAGI. J gave up 4 bases and V 5 bases, and 2 bases lay outside the gene matches. The CDR3 is 13 amino acids. CDR3 sequence (DNA): TGTGCCAGCAGTCGGACAGGGGCAGAGACCCAGTACTTC. Protein product: CASSRTGAETQYF.

This clone was seen just once. The V and J genes are TRBV7-8 and TRBJ2-2; D is possibly TRBD1 or TRBD2 (5 bases each). The CDR3 has 15 amino acids. Germline assignment: CDR1 SGHVS and CDR2 FQNEAQ. The V end was cut by 8 bases, the J end by 0 bases, with 13 bases between. CDR3 amino acids: CASSLRGANTGELFF. For the CDR3, the DNA is TGTGCCAGCTCCCTTAGAGGGGCGAACACCGGGGAGCTGTTTTTT. The entire variable domain, with the rest obtained from reference TRBV7-8 and TRBJ2-2, is as follows: GAGVSQSPRYKVAKRGQDVALRCDPISGHVSLFWYQQALGQGPEFLTYFQNEAQLDKSGLPSDRFFAERPEGSVSTLKIQRTQQEDSAVYLCASSLRGANTGELFFGEGSRLTVL.

The rearrangement uses TRBV6-5 and TRBJ1-2; no clear D gene. The germline V gene encodes CDR1 MNHEY and CDR2 SVGAGI. V gave up 6 bases and J gave up 2 bases, with 13 bases separating them. This CDR3 has 14 amino acids. The CDR3 reads CASSLRGQNYGYTF. For the CDR3, the DNA is TGTGCCAGCAGCCTCCGGGGTCAGAACTATGGCTACACCTTC.

In its sample, this clone was seen once. V usage is TRBV5-6 and J usage is TRBJ2-7; possibly TRBD1 or TRBD2 for D (7 bases each). There are 13 residues in the CDR3. Germline CDR1 SGHDT, CDR2 YYEEEE. V dropped 3 bases and J dropped 6 bases, with 13 bases sitting between them. DNA of the CDR3: TGTGCCAGCAGCTCAGGGGGGGAGACCGAGCAGTACTTC. It translates to CASSSGGETEQYF.

This clone is a singleton in its sample. This sequence joins TRBV6-5 and TRBJ2-1; 8 nucleotides line up with TRBD2. The CDR3 sequence is 13 residues long. The V gene end was trimmed by 6 bases and the J gene end by 6 bases; junction bases not matched to a gene: 4. The germline gives CDR1 MNHEY, CDR2 SVGAGI. The CDR3 region is CASRRLASNEQFF. The DNA for the CDR3 is TGTGCCAGCAGACGACTAGCGTCCAATGAGCAGTTCTTC.

The chain joins TRBV7-9 to TRBJ1-2, with D perhaps matching TRBD1 (5 bases). Trimming left V 10 bases short and J 0 bases short, with 12 bases between. Germline values: CDR1 SEHNR, CDR2 FQNEAQ (reference sequence). This CDR3 is built from 13 residues. For the CDR3, the DNA is TGTGCCACGGGCGGGGCAGCTAACTATGGCTACACCTTC. Translated, it gives CATGGAANYGYTF.

J is TRBJ2-3 and V is TRBV23-1; the match to TRBD2 covers 8 bases. TRBV23-1 is given ORF status, its function remaining uncertain. The CDR3 spans 18 residues. The J segment lost 0 bases and the V segment lost 0 bases, leaving 8 bases of the junction unmatched. The CDR3 sequence: CASSQSRPGRASTDTQYF. In DNA form, the CDR3 reads TGCGCCAGCAGTCAATCTCGCCCCGGGAGGGCTAGCACAGATACGCAGTATTTT.

This clone was observed once. The chain employs TRBV6-5 and TRBJ2-4; the D call may be TRBD1 or TRBD2 (6 bases each). Between the trimmed V and J ends, which lost 6 bases and 4 bases, there was a span of 16 bases. CDR1 and CDR2 (germline): MNHEY, SVGAGI. CDR3 length: 15 amino acids. Written as DNA, the CDR3 is TGTGCCAGCAGGACCAGGGGACTGCTAAAAAACATTCAGTACTTC. As protein: CASRTRGLLKNIQYF.

The chain couples TRBV19 to TRBJ2-1; possible D gene TRBD1, 5 bases. Germline CDR1 reads LNHDA; CDR2 reads SQIVND (reference sequence). Trimming cost V 2 bases and J 9 bases, with 17 bases left between them. CDR3 length: 15 amino acids. The CDR3: CASSISRAKNGEQFF. CDR3 DNA: TGTGCCAGTAGTATATCCAGGGCTAAAAACGGTGAGCAGTTCTTC.

J is TRBJ2-5 and V is TRBV6-6; perhaps TRBD2 as D (5 bases). V was shortened by 0 bases and J by 6 bases, with 11 bases between the two germline ends. The CDR3 consists of 14 residues. Germline CDR1 reads MNHNY; CDR2 reads SVGAGI (reference sequence). The DNA for the CDR3 is TGTGCCAGCAGTTACTCGCAGTGGAGGCAGACCCAGTACTTC. Translation gives CASSYSQWRQTQYF.

The J gene is TRBJ1-1, the V gene TRBV19; TRBD1 is a possible D gene (5 bases). Germline lookup yields CDR1 LNHDA and CDR2 SQIVND (reference sequence). This CDR3 spans 14 amino acids. Between the trimmed V and J ends, which lost 4 bases and 0 bases, there was a span of 9 bases. CDR3 DNA: TGTGCCAGTAGTAACACAGGCATGAACACTGAAGCTTTCTTT. Translating gives CASSNTGMNTEAFF.